This TCR beta chain derives from a study of beta chain features in type 1 diabetes. Relative to its sample, this clone is medium-sized (0.01 to 0.1%). The sequenced template was cDNA made from the entire isolated RNA. The method was immunoSEQ multiplex PCR; TCRdb's version includes in-frame clones alone and lacks a portion of them. The profile covers fewer than 150,000 clones, with 6.5% to 8.5% appearing a single time and about 1.3% taken by the ten largest. V lost 3 bases to trimming and J lost 4 bases, with 9 bases between them. The length of the CDR3 is 13 residues. CDR1 is SNHLY and CDR2 is FYNNEI in the germline V gene.

The rearrangement joins TRBV2 to TRBJ1-1; D unclear. This clonotype originated in a woman aged 25 to 39 in good health. Sequencing was performed on central memory CD4+ T cells from blood. The CDR3 DNA follows: TGTGCCAGCAGTGACACCACCGGCACTGAAGCTTTCTTT. This encodes CASSDTTGTEAFF.